This entry describes one T cell receptor (beta chain). Which antigen it targets is not known. No per-base quality is available; no much larger clone lies one base away. The sample's treatment or condition, from its label and the paper: allogeneic hematopoietic cell transplantation with graft depleted of TCRalphabeta T cells and CD19 B cells. The children who served as transplant recipients had been given grafts of TCRalphabeta/CD19-depleted allogeneic hematopoietic cells. The library was built by means of PCR. TCRdb names Illumina HiSeq 2500 as the instrument used. TCR library preparation used molecular barcoding, with unique molecular identifiers applied to normalize quantification of the TCRbeta repertoire. TCRdb handled the public reads itself, with Q25 trimming in fastp and clone calling in MiXCR, and kept productive beta chains. Rows are combined by CDR3 protein, so each entry shows the most common genes and DNA. The sample table records more than 200,000 distinct CDR3 sequences; about 25% of these occur just once. The top ten constitute about 2.6% of the sample.

This record belongs to a study of T-cell reconstitution after alpha-beta-depleted transplantation in children (dated by TCRdb to the mid-2010s). With regard to the full study: Using TCR repertoire profiling, the study followed T-cell immune reconstitution in a quantitative way in children after TCRalphabeta/CD19-depleted allogeneic hematopoietic cell transplantation.

General study outcomes and caveats: Over the following months the frequencies of hyperexpanded clones went down, and after one year T-cell counts and TCRbeta diversity were mostly credited to newly produced T cells. In some patients, the high TCRbeta diversity seen at day 60 was put down to recipient T cells and intrathymic progenitors that had survived conditioning. About two months after transplant, the apparently early recovery of alphabetaT-cell counts reportedly depended on just several hundred clones that had expanded rapidly and came from non-depleted graft cells.

The CDR3 spans 13 residues, from the cysteine through the phenylalanine. Only the CDR3 DNA is retained, 39 bases long and in frame from the first base. The germline V gene supplies CDR1 SGHTA and CDR2 FQGNSA. Trimming costs V 5 bases and J 6 bases, and their ends lie 11 bases apart. This sample comprised PBMCs, obtained before TCRalphabeta/CD19-depleted stem cell transplant. This TCR was recovered from a girl aged 2 to 9 with Fanconi anemia, due to receive a stem cell transplant. Here the chain combines TRBV7-2 and TRBJ2-4; the D gene is not confidently resolved. In nucleotide form, the sequence is TGTGCCAGCAGCAACTCCGCTATAAACATTCAGTACTTC. This is translated as CASSNSAINIQYF.